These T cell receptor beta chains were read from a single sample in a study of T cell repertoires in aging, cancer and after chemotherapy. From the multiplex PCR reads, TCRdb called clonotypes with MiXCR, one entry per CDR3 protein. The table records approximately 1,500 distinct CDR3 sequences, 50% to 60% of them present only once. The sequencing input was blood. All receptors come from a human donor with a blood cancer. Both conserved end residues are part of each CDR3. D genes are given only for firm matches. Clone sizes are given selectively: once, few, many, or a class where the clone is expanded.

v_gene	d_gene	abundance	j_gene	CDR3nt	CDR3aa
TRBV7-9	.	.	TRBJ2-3	TGTGCCAGCAGCCAGACAGGTACTAGCACAGATACGCAGTATTTT	CASSQTGTSTDTQYF
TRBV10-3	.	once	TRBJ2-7	TGTGCCATCAGCCAATACACCAACTCCTACGAGCAGTACTTC	CAISQYTNSYEQYF
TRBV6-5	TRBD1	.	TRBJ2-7	TGTGCCAGCCTTGGGACAGGGGGAGTGGAGCAGTACTTC	CASLGTGGVEQYF
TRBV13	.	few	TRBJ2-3	TGTGCCAGCAGCTCCCTCCAGGGAACAGATACGCAGTATTTT	CASSSLQGTDTQYF
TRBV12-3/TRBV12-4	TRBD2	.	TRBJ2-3	TGTGCCAGCAGTTTGGGGGTAGCGGGAGACACAGATACGCAGTATTTT	CASSLGVAGDTDTQYF
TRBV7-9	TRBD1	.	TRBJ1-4	TGTGCCAGCGGACAGGGTGGAATCGAAAAACTGTTTTTT	CASGQGGIEKLFF
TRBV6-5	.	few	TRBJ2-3	TGTGCCAGCAGCGAAGCGACAGATACGCAGTATTTT	CASSEATDTQYF
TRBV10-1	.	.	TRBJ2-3	TGCGCCAGCAGTGAGTCGGCCCCAGGGGTCGGCGCAGATACGCAGTATTTT	CASSESAPGVGADTQYF
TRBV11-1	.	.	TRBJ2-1	TGTGCCAGCAGCCCGAGATACGGATACAATGAGCAGTTCTTC	CASSPRYGYNEQFF
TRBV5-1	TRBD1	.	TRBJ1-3	TGCGCCAGCAGCTTGACAGGGGCCAACTCTGGAAACACCATATATTTT	CASSLTGANSGNTIYF
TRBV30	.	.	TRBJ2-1	TGTGCCTGGACAGGTTACAATGAGCAGTTCTTC	CAWTGYNEQFF
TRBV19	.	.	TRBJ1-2	TGTGCCACCGAGGGGGGATCCTCCCTAAGATTGGGCTACACCTTC	CATEGGSSLRLGYTF
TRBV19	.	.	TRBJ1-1	TGTGCCAGTACCCCAACTCGGAACACTGAAGCTTTCTTT	CASTPTRNTEAFF
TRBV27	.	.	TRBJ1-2	TGTGCCAGCAGTGACCAGGGTGTTCCTCGTTATGGCTACACCTTC	CASSDQGVPRYGYTF
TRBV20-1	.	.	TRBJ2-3	TGCAGTGCTAGTAGCTTTAGCACAGATACGCAGTATTTT	CSASSFSTDTQYF
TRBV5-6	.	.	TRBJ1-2	TGTGCCAGCAGCTTCAGGGAGATTACCTATGGCTACACCTTC	CASSFREITYGYTF
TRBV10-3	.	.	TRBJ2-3	TGCGCCAGCAGCCAAGGCGTCACAGGTACCACAGATACGCAGTATTTT	CASSQGVTGTTDTQYF
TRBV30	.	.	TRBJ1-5	TGTGCCTGGGCGGACAGCAGCAATCAGCCCCAGCATTTT	CAWADSSNQPQHF
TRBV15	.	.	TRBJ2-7	TGTGCCACCAGCAGATCCCGGGACTCCTACGAGCAGTACTTC	CATSRSRDSYEQYF
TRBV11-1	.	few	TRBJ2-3	TGTGCCAGCAGCTTGGAATGGGGCACAGATACGCAGTATTTT	CASSLEWGTDTQYF
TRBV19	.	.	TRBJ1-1	TGTGCCAGTAGGCCCAGGGCCCGGGACACTGAAGCTTTCTTT	CASRPRARDTEAFF
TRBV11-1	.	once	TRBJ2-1	TGTGCCAGCAGCGTCGCTACTAGCCTTGAGCAGTTCTTC	CASSVATSLEQFF
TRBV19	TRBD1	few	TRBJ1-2	TGTGCCCTTAGAACCGGACAGGGGATCAACTATGGCTACACCTTC	CALRTGQGINYGYTF